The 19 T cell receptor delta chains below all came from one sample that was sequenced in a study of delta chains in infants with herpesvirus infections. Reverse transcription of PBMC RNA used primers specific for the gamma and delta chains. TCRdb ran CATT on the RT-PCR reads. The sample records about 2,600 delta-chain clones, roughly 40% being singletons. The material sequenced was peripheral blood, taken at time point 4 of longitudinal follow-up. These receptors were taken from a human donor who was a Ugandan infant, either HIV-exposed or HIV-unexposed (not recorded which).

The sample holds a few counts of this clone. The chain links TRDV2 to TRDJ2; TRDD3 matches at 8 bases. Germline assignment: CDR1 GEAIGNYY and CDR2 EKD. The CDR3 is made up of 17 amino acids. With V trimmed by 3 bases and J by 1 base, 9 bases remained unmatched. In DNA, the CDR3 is TGTGCCTGTGACGTACTGGGGGCTAGGGGTTTGACAGCACAACTCTTCTTT. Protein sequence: CACDVLGARGLTAQLFF.

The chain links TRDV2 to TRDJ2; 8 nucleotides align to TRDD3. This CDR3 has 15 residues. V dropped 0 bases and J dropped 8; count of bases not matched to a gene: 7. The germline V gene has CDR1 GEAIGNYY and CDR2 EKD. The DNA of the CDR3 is TGTGCCTGTGACACCGTGGGGATACTAGGCGCACAACTCTTCTTT. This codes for CACDTVGILGAQLFF.

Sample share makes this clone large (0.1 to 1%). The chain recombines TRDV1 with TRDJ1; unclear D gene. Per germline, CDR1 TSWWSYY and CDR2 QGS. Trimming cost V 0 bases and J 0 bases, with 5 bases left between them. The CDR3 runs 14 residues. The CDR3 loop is CALGELRYTDKLIF. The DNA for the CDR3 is TGTGCTCTTGGGGAACTCCGTTACACCGATAAACTCATCTTT.

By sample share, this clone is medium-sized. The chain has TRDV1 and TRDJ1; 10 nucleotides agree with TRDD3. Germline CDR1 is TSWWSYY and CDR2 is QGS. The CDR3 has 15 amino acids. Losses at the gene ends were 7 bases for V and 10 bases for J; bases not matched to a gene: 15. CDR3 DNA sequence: TGTGCTCTTGCCCGGGGGATACGCAAGGTCATGAGACTCATCTTT. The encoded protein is CALARGIRKVMRLIF.

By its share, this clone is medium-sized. The CDR3 nucleotides are TGTGCCTGTGACCTTCTGAGAATTTTGGATGGGACCGATAAACTCATCTTT. Encoded protein: CACDLLRILDGTDKLIF. The V and J genes are TRDV2 and TRDJ1, with D uncertain. V was pared by 3 bases and J by 2 bases, with 21 bases between. The CDR3 spans 17 residues. Germline assignment: CDR1 GEAIGNYY and CDR2 EKD.

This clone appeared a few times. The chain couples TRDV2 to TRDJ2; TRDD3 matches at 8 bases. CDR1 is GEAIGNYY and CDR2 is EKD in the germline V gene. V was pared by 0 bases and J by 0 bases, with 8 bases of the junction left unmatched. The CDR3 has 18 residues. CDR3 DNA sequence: TGTGCCTGTGACACCGTTACTGGGGGCCCTGCTTTGACAGCACAACTCTTCTTT. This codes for CACDTVTGGPALTAQLFF.

CDR3 sequence (DNA): TGTGCTCTTGGGGAACTTGCGACCCGTCCGAATCATCCGGGGGGGATACTACTCGACACCGATAAACTCATCTTT. Its translation: CALGELATRPNHPGGILLDTDKLIF. The chain links TRDV1 to TRDJ1; 9 bases align to TRDD3. Trimming cost V 0 bases and J 0 bases; bases outside gene matches: 29. This CDR3 has 25 residues. The germline V gene has CDR1 TSWWSYY and CDR2 QGS.

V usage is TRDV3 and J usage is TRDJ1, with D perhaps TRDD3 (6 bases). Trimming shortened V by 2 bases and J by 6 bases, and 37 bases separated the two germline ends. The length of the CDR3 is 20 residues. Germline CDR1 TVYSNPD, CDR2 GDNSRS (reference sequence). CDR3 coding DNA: TGTGCCTTTTTGGCTGGGAATCACCCCCCGTTGGGGATCCCCCTCTATAAACTCATCTTT. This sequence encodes CAFLAGNHPPLGIPLYKLIF.

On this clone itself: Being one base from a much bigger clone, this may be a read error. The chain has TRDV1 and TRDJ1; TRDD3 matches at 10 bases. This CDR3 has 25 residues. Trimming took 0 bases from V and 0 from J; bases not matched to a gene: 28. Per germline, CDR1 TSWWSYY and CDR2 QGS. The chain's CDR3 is CALGELISPTLYWGMPLSDTDKLIF. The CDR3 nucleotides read TGTGCTCTTGGGGAACTGATCAGTCCAACCCTGTACTGGGGGATGCCCCTCAGCGACACCGATAAACTCATCTTT.

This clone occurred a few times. CDR3 in DNA: TGTGCTCTTGGGGACCGGCTTGACTGGGGTTACACCGATAAACTCATCTTT. Its translation is CALGDRLDWGYTDKLIF. The V and J genes are TRDV1 and TRDJ1; 7 bases align to TRDD3. This CDR3 contains 17 residues. Germline V lookup: CDR1 TSWWSYY, CDR2 QGS. The V segment lost 3 bases and the J segment 0 bases; nucleotides outside the gene matches: 10.

DNA of the CDR3: TGTGCTCTTGGGGAGGGGCGGACTACAATCCGGCCCGCTTTGACAGCACAACTCTTCTTT. It translates to CALGEGRTTIRPALTAQLFF. The rearrangement links TRDV1 to TRDJ2; D gene ambiguous. V shed 3 bases and J shed 0 bases, with 23 bases lying between them. Germline lookup yields CDR1 TSWWSYY and CDR2 QGS. CDR3 size: 20 residues.

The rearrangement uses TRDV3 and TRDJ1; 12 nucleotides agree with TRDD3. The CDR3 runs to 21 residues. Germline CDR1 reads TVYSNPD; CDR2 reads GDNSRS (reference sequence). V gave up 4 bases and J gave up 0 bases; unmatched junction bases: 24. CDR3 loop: CASNTSSPAGLGDTNTDKLIF. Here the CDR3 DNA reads TGTGCCTCCAACACTTCCTCCCCAGCGGGGCTGGGGGATACGAACACCGATAAACTCATCTTT.

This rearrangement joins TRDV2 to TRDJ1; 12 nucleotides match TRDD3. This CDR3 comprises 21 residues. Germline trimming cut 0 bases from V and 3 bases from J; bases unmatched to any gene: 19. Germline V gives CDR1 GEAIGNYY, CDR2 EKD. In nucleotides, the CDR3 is TGTGCCTGTGACACCCTCCTTCCTACGATTCCACTGGGGGATACTTCCGATAAACTCATCTTT. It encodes CACDTLLPTIPLGDTSDKLIF.

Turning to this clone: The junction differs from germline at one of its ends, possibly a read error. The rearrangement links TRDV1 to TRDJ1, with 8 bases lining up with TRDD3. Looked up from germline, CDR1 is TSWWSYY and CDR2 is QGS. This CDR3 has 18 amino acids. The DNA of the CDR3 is TGTGCTCTTGGGGAACGGGAGTATCCCGGGGATACTTACCATAACCTCATCTTT. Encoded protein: CALGEREYPGDTYHNLIF.

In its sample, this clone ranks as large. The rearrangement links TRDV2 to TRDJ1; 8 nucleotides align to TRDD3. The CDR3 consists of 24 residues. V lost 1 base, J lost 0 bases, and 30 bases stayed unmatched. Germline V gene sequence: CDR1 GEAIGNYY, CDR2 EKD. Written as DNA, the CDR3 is TGTGCCTGTGACACGGTCCTCCAGCCTACACGGTTCGTACTGGGGGCTATGTACACCGATAAACTCATCTTT. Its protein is CACDTVLQPTRFVLGAMYTDKLIF.

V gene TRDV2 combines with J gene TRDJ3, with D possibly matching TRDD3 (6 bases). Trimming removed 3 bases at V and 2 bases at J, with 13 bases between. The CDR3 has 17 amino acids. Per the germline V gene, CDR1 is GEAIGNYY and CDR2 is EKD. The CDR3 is CACDPALGAWDTRQMFF. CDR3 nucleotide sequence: TGTGCCTGTGACCCCGCACTGGGAGCCTGGGACACCCGACAGATGTTTTTC.

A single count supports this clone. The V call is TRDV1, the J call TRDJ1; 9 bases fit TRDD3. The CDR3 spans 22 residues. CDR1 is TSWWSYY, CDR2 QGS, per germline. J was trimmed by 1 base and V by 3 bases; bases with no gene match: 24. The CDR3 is CALGDRRMAFHLTGGSTDKLIF. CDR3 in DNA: TGTGCTCTTGGGGACCGTCGGATGGCTTTCCACCTCACTGGGGGAAGCACCGATAAACTCATCTTT.

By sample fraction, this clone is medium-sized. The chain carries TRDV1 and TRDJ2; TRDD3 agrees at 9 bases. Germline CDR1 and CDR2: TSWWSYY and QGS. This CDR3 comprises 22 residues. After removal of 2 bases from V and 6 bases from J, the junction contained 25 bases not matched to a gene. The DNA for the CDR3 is TGTGCTCTTGGGGAAGGGGCTTCGGCTCCGTACCTTAGGGGATACGACCCAGCACAACTCTTCTTT. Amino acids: CALGEGASAPYLRGYDPAQLFF.

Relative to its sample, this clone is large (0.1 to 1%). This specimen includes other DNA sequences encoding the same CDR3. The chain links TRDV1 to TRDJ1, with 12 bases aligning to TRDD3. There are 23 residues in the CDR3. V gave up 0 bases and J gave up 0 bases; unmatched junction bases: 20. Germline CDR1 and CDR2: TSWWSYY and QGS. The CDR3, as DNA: TGTGCTCTTGGGGAACTCCTCCCGCCGCCCCGTACTGGGGGATACCCTTACACCGATAAACTCATCTTT. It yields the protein CALGELLPPPRTGGYPYTDKLIF.